This T cell receptor beta chain was sequenced in a study of blood T cell repertoires in COVID-19. Study at large: Donors in the United States, Italy and Spain gave samples during acute or convalescent COVID-19.

Repertoires were generated with immunoSEQ multiplex PCR, while TCRdb's copy carries only in-frame clones and drops some. The top ten hold roughly 5% of the sample, which has some 320,000 clones, over 75% seen once. With regard to this clone: Other DNA sequences in the sample encode the same CDR3.

The source of this sequence is a woman in her 30s who had recovered from COVID-19. Specimen: PBMCs or T cells enriched from blood (not recorded which).

DNA of the CDR3: TGTGCCAGCAGCCCCGGACAGAACACTGAAGCTTTCTTT. This sequence encodes CASSPGQNTEAFF. V and J are TRBV28 and TRBJ1-1; possibly TRBD1 for D (5 bases). This CDR3 region has 13 residues. Germline V CDR1 and CDR2: MDHEN, SYDVKM. V was pared by 6 bases and J by 1 base, with 9 bases between.